This T cell receptor (beta chain) is drawn from a study of cytomegalovirus exposure and HLA in healthy donors. 13 Jbeta primers and 60 Vbeta primers were used for the PCR. This table comes from immunoSEQ multiplex PCR, and its TCRdb copy is limited to in-frame clones, with some not included. The data hold fewer than 150,000 clones, with more than 60% observed a single time. CDR1 and CDR2 (germline): GTSNPN, SVGIG (reference sequence). V lost 3 bases and J lost 4; bases outside the gene matches: 5. This CDR3 has 14 residues. This chain connects TRBV30 to TRBJ2-2; 7 bases are shared with TRBD1. Sequencing was performed on PBMCs. The origin of this receptor is a male donor in good health and CMV-seronegative. Here the CDR3 reads CAWSETGFTGELFF. The CDR3 nucleotides read TGTGCCTGGAGCGAGACAGGGTTCACCGGGGAGCTGTTTTTT.